These T cell receptor beta chains were read from a single sample in a study of blood T cell repertoires in COVID-19. The table came from immunoSEQ multiplex PCR; TCRdb's copy has only in-frame clones and leaves some out. The table has just under 60,000 clones, less than 80% seen once. Sequenced material: peripheral blood. The receptors shown here come from a human donor in a cohort sampled during active COVID-19. CDR3s include the opening cysteine and the closing phenylalanine or tryptophan. Fields, in order: clone size, D gene, J gene, V gene, CDR3 protein, CDR3 DNA. The D gene is left open where the match is weak. A clone size is listed for some rows: how often the clone was seen (once, few, many), or a class if it is expanded.

>-|-|TRBJ1-4|TRBV5-1
CASSLSRAVEDEKLFF
TGCGCCAGCAGCTTGTCCAGGGCTGTCGAAGATGAAAAACTGTTTTTT
>-|-|TRBJ2-2|TRBV6-5
CASRPTGTGELFF
TGTGCCAGCAGGCCGACAGGAACCGGGGAGCTGTTTTTT
>-|TRBD2|TRBJ2-2|TRBV9
CASRTSLAGGPNNGELFF
TGTGCCAGCAGAACCTCACTAGCGGGAGGGCCTAATAACGGGGAGCTGTTTTTT
>-|TRBD1|TRBJ2-1|TRBV24-1
CATSGYRKGQINEQFF
TGTGCCACCAGTGGTTACCGCAAGGGACAGATCAATGAGCAGTTCTTC
>-|-|TRBJ2-7|TRBV29-1
CSVDSGTNSYEQYF
TGCAGCGTTGACTCCGGGACAAACTCCTACGAGCAGTACTTC
>-|-|TRBJ2-1|TRBV21-1
CASSARTAPSSYNEQFF
TGTGCCAGCAGCGCACGGACAGCTCCTAGCTCCTACAATGAGCAGTTCTTC
>-|-|TRBJ2-2|TRBV6-5
CASQGPSQSGELFF
TGTGCCAGCCAGGGCCCCAGTCAATCCGGGGAGCTGTTTTTT
>few|TRBD1|TRBJ1-5|TRBV4-1
CASSQETGSRQPQHF
TGCGCCAGCAGCCAGGAGACAGGGTCCCGGCAGCCCCAGCATTTT
>-|-|TRBJ2-6|TRBV2
CASSEPGGSGANVLTF
TGTGCCAGCAGTGAACCCGGGGGCTCTGGGGCCAACGTCCTGACTTTC
>few|-|TRBJ1-5|TRBV27
CASSLQGLNQPQHF
TGTGCCAGCAGTTTACAGGGCCTCAATCAGCCCCAGCATTTT
>-|TRBD1|TRBJ2-2|TRBV6-2/TRBV6-3
CASSRTGVGTGELFF
TGTGCCAGCAGCCGGACAGGGGTTGGCACCGGGGAGCTGTTTTTT
>-|TRBD1|TRBJ2-1|TRBV7-6
CASSLNGQEYNEQFF
TGTGCCAGCAGCTTGAACGGACAGGAGTACAATGAGCAGTTCTTC